This T cell receptor (beta chain) comes out of a study of T cell repertoires in cytomegalovirus infection. Across the study: Carrying CMV and the relevant HLA type showed in public TCR beta signatures.

Broader study findings: The ex vivo response was dominated by HLA-C-restricted CMV-specific TCR beta clonotypes.

Using its own MiXCR run on the reads, TCRdb lists one record per CDR3 protein. The sample carries fewer than 400,000 distinct CDR3 sequences, around 18% recorded once. This clonotype was observed a handful of times. Its antigen remains unidentified. Germline CDR1 and CDR2: SGHAT and FQNNGV. The V and J ends lost 4 bases and 0 bases, in that order; junction bases with no gene match: 5. This CDR3 comprises 17 residues. Sequencing used PBMCs. The chain has TRBV11-2 and TRBJ2-6, with 8 bases aligning to TRBD1. This receptor was taken from a human donor in good health (CMV status not recorded). Some clones in this sample may be carry-over from other donors' samples. DNA of the CDR3: TGTGCCAGCAGCTCGACAGGGGCCGCCTCTGGGGCCAACGTCCTGACTTTC. It specifies CASSSTGAASGANVLTF.